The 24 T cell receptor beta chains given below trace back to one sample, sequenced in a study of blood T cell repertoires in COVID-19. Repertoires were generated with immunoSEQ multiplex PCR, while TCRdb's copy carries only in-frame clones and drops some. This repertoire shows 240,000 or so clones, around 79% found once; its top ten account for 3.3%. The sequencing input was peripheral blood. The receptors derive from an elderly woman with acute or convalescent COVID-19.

CDR3 DNA sequence: TGTGCCAGCAGTCCCGGACTGACGTACACTGAAGCTTTCTTT. The encoded protein is CASSPGLTYTEAFF. The chain combines TRBV6-5 with TRBJ1-1; D is uncertain. The CDR3 contains 14 residues. Germline V gives CDR1 MNHEY, CDR2 SVGAGI. Trimming took 5 bases from V and 3 from J, leaving 13 bases between them.

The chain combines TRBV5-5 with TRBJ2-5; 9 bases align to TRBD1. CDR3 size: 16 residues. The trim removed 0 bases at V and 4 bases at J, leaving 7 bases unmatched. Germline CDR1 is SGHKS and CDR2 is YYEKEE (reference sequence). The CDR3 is CASSLGFTGGSETQYF. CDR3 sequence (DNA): TGTGCCAGCAGCTTGGGTTTCACAGGGGGCTCAGAGACCCAGTACTTC.

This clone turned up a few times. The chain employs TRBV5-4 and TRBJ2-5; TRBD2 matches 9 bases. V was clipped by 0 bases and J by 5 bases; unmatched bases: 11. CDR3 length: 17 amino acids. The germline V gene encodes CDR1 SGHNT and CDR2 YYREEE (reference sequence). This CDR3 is CASSLAMRGGRGETQYF. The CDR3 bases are TGTGCCAGCAGCTTGGCAATGCGGGGGGGCAGGGGGGAGACCCAGTACTTC. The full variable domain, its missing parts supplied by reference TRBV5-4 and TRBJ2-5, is ETGVTQSPTHLIKTRGQQVTLRCSSQSGHNTVSWYQQALGQGPQFIFQYYREEENGRGNFPPRFSGLQFPNYSSELNVNALELDDSALYLCASSLAMRGGRGETQYFGPGTRLLVL.

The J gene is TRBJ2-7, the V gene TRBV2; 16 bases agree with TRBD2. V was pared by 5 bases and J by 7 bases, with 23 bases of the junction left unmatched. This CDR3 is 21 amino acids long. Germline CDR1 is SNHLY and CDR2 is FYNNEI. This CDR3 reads CASSHLTPGLAGGNAKKEQYF. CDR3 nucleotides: TGTGCCAGCAGTCACCTTACACCGGGACTAGCGGGGGGGAACGCCAAGAAAGAGCAGTACTTC.

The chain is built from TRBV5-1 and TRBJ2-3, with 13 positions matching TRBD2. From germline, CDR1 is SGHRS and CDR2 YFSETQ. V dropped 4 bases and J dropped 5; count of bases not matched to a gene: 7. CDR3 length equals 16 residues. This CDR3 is CASSSQLAGGRDTQYF. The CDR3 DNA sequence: TGCGCCAGCAGCAGCCAACTAGCGGGGGGGCGAGATACGCAGTATTTT.

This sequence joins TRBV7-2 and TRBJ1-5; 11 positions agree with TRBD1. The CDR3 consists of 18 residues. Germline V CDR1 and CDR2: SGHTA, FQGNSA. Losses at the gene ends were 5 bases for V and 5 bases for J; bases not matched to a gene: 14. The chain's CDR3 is CASSPLTRDRGIHQPQHF. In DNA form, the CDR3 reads TGTGCCAGCAGCCCACTAACCCGGGACAGGGGGATACATCAGCCCCAGCATTTT. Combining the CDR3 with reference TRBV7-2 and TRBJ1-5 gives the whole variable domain GAGVSQSPSNKVTEKGKDVELRCDPISGHTALYWYRQSLGQGLEFLIYFQGNSAPDKSGLPSDRFSAERTGGSVSTLTIQRTQQEDSAVYLCASSPLTRDRGIHQPQHFGDGTRLSIL.

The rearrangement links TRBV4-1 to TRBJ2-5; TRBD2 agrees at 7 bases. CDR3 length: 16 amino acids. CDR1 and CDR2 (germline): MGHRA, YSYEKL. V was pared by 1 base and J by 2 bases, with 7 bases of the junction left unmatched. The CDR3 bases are TGCGCCAGCAGCCAAGTCCAGCGGGGTACTCAAGAGACCCAGTACTTC. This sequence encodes CASSQVQRGTQETQYF.

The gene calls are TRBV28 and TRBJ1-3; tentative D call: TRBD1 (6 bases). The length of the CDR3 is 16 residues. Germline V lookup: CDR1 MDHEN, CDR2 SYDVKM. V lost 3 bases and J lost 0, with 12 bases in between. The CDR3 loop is CASSFGLGASGNTIYF. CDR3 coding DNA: TGTGCCAGCAGTTTTGGTCTGGGGGCCTCTGGAAACACCATATATTTT.

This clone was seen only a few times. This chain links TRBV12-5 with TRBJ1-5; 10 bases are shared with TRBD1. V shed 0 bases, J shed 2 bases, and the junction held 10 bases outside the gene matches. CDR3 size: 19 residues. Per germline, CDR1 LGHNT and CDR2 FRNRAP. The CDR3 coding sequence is TGTGCTAGTGGTTTGGTACTGGGGCCCGGGACAGGGGGCAATCAGCCCCAGCATTTT. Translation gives CASGLVLGPGTGGNQPQHF.

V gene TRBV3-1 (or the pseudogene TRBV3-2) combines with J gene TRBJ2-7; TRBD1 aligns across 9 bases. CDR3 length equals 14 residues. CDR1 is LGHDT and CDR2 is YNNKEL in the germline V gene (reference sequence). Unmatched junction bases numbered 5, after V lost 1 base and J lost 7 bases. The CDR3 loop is CASSQVDRGTEQYF. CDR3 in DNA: TGTGCCAGCAGCCAAGTTGACAGGGGGACGGAGCAGTACTTC.

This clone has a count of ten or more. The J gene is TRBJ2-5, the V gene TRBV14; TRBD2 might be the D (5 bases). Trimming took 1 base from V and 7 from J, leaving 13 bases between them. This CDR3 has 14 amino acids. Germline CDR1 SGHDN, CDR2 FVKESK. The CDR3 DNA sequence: TGTGCCAGCAGCCAAGTTCCGGGGTCATGGACCCAGTACTTC. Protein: CASSQVPGSWTQYF.

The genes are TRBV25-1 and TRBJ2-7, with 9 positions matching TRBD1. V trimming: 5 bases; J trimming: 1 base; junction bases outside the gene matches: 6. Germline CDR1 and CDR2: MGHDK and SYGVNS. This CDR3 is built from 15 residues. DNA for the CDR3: TGTGCCAGCAGTTCCCCGGGACAGGGATCCTACGAGCAGTACTTC. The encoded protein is CASSSPGQGSYEQYF.

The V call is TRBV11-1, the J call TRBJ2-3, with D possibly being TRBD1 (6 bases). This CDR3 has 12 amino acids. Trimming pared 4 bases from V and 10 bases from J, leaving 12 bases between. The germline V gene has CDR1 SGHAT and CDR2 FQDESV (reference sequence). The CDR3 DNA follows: TGTGCCAGCAGCTCTGAACAGGGAGCGCAGTATTTT. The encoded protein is CASSSEQGAQYF.

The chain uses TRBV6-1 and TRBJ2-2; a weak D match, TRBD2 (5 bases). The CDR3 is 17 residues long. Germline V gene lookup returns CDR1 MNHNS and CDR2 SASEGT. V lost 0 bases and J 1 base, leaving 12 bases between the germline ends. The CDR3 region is CASSEAFGSLNTGELFF. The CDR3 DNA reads TGTGCCAGCAGTGAAGCATTTGGGAGCCTGAACACCGGGGAGCTGTTTTTT.

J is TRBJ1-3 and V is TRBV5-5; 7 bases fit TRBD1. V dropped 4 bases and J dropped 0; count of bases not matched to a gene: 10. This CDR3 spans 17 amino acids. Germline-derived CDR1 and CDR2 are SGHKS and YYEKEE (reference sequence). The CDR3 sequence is CASSPRDSLPSGNTIYF. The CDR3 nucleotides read TGTGCCAGCAGCCCACGGGACAGCTTACCCTCTGGAAACACCATATATTTT.

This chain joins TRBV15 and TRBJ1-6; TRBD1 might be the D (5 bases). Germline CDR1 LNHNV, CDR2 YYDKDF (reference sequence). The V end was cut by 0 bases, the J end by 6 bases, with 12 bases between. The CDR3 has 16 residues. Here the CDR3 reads CATSRDRGDGNSPLHF. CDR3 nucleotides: TGTGCCACCAGCAGAGATCGCGGGGACGGTAATTCACCCCTCCACTTT.

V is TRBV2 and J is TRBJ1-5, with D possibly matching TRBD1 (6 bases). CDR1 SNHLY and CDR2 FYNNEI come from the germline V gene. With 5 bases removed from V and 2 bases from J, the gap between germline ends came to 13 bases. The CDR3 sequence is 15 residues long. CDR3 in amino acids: CASSIQGSGNQPQHF. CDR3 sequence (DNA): TGTGCCAGCAGTATACAGGGTTCGGGCAATCAGCCCCAGCATTTT.

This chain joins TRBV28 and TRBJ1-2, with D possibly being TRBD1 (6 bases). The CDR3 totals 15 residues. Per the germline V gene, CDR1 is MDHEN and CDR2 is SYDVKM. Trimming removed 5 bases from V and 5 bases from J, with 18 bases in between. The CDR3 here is CASSQSGTRGYGYTF. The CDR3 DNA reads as TGTGCCAGCAGTCAATCCGGGACTAGGGGGTATGGCTACACCTTC.

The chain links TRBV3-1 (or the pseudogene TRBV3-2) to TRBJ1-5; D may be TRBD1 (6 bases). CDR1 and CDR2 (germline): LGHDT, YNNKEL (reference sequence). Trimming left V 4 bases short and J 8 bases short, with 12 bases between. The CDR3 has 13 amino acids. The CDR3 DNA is TGTGCCAGCAGCCCGAACAGGGCTGAGCCCCAGCATTTT. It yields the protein CASSPNRAEPQHF.

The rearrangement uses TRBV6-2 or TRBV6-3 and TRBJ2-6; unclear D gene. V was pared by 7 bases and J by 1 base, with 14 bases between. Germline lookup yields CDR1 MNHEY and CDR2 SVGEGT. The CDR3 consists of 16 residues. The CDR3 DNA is TGTGCCAGCACCCCGAGAACGGTTTCTGGGGCCAACGTCCTGACTTTC. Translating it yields CASTPRTVSGANVLTF.

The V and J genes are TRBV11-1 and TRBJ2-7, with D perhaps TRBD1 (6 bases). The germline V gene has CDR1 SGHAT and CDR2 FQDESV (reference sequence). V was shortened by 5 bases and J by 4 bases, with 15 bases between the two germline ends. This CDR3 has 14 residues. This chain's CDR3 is CASSPRDKPYEQYF. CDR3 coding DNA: TGTGCCAGCAGCCCCCGGGACAAGCCATACGAGCAGTACTTC.

CDR3 residues: CASSLNVGRARETQYF. Written as DNA, the CDR3 is TGTGCCAGCAGCTTAAACGTCGGCAGGGCACGGGAGACCCAGTACTTC. The chain recombines TRBV7-8 with TRBJ2-5; D possibly corresponds to TRBD1 (5 bases). The V gene's germline CDR1 is SGHVS and CDR2 FQNEAQ. Trimming stripped 2 bases from V and 5 bases from J, with 18 bases between. There are 16 residues in the CDR3.

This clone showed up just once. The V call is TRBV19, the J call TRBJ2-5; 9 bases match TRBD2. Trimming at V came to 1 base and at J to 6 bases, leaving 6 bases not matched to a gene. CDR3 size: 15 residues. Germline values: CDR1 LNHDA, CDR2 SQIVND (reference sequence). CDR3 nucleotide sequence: TGTGCCAGTAGTATAGGCGGGACTAGCTGGAAGACCCAGTACTTC. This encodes CASSIGGTSWKTQYF.

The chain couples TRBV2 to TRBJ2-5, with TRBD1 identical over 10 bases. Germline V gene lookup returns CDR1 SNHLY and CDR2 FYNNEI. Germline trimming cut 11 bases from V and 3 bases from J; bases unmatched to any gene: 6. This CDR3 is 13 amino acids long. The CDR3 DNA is TGTGCCGGACAGGGGGGCTTGGAAGAGACCCAGTACTTC. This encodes CAGQGGLEETQYF.